Listed below are T cell receptor beta chains from one sample, sequenced in a study of blood T cells in healthy people across ages. MiXCR was run by TCRdb on the 5' RACE reads, yielding one entry per CDR3 protein. The sample consists of 750,000 to 850,000 distinct CDR3 sequences, approximately 25% of them appearing once. This sample was shared with a second study, whose subject was T cells of mothers and their children.

Sequenced sample: blood. The receptor set was obtained from a boy aged 5-17 years in good health. Both conserved end residues are part of each CDR3. A D gene is named only where the DNA matches it firmly.

d_call | j_call | v_call | cdr3_aa
NA | TRBJ1-2 | TRBV10-3 | CAIGSQGFYGYTF
NA | TRBJ2-3 | TRBV27 | CASSLSRVGDTQYF
TRBD2 | TRBJ2-7 | TRBV10-3 | CAISESAGDGYEQYF
TRBD2 | TRBJ2-1 | TRBV7-3 | CASSLIAGAYNEQFF
NA | TRBJ1-4 | TRBV15 | CATSVGWDEKLFF
NA | TRBJ2-1 | TRBV11-1 | CASSLGLGILDNEQFF
TRBD1 | TRBJ1-2 | TRBV4-1 | CASSFGTGDNYGYTF
TRBD2 | NA | TRBV20-1 | CSASWSSGRFPYEQYF
NA | TRBJ1-1 | TRBV25-1 | CASSALQGVNTEAFF
NA | TRBJ2-7 | TRBV28 | CASSLGRATYEQYF
NA | NA | TRBV4-3 | CASSQDRGEGVYEQYF
NA | TRBJ1-1 | TRBV4-2 | CASSRVLNTEAFF
NA | TRBJ2-1 | TRBV7-2 | CASSETDNEQFF
TRBD1 | TRBJ1-3 | TRBV12-3/TRBV12-4 | CATLTGVRDTIYF
NA | TRBJ1-2 | TRBV9 | CASSVESGTYGYTF
NA | TRBJ2-5 | TRBV14 | CASSQGLSGRIPSYEQYF
NA | TRBJ2-2 | TRBV27 | CASCQIQVNTGELFF
NA | TRBJ2-4 | TRBV4-2 | CASSQGRGERNIQYF
NA | TRBJ2-5 | TRBV10-3 | CATRSPAGDRQETQYF
TRBD2 | TRBJ2-7 | TRBV27 | CASSPRVSGSSYEQYF
NA | TRBJ2-3 | TRBV18 | CASSPSAGDDTQYF
NA | TRBJ2-7 | TRBV10-2 | CASSESTLQGRDEQYF
NA | TRBJ2-6 | TRBV9 | CASSVATGLPSGANVLTF
TRBD2 | TRBJ2-3 | TRBV20-1 | CSARDYLGAGVTDTQYF
TRBD1 | TRBJ2-5 | TRBV12-3/TRBV12-4 | CASTNIVGQGWQYF
NA | TRBJ2-4 | TRBV12-3/TRBV12-4 | CASSLTPNIQYF
NA | TRBJ1-1 | TRBV28 | CASSLLHTEAFF
NA | TRBJ2-1 | TRBV29-1 | CSSDVGWSYNEQFF
NA | TRBJ2-1 | TRBV12-3/TRBV12-4 | CASISVGGADNEQFF
TRBD1 | TRBJ1-1 | TRBV4-1 | CASSQQGVQGDEAFF
NA | TRBJ1-1 | TRBV7-2 | CASSPFARSGAFF
TRBD1 | TRBJ1-2 | TRBV6-5 | CASSSDRGPGGYTF
TRBD2 | TRBJ2-1 | TRBV11-2 | CASSQELAGGRIYNEQFF
TRBD2 | TRBJ2-5 | TRBV5-1 | CASSSPGGETQYF
TRBD2 | TRBJ2-3 | TRBV18 | CASALLAGDTDTQYF
TRBD2 | TRBJ2-1 | TRBV6-4 | CASSDSTSGGANEQFF
NA | TRBJ2-5 | TRBV2 | CASKNREYQETQYF
NA | TRBJ1-5 | TRBV30 | CAWSGDENQPQHF
NA | TRBJ1-1 | TRBV7-3 | CANSAGGGFLMYTEAFF
NA | TRBJ1-1 | TRBV20-1 | CSALPGGNTEAFF
TRBD2 | TRBJ2-3 | TRBV2 | CASSKQRGGSDTQYF
NA | TRBJ2-7 | TRBV4-3 | CASSQGPAGAYEQYF
TRBD1 | TRBJ1-1 | TRBV5-1 | CASSLDGTGGMHNTEAFF
NA | TRBJ2-5 | TRBV20-1 | CSAREVGLRGPYQETQYF
TRBD1 | TRBJ2-7 | TRBV24-1 | CATSDPSGTGTDEQYF
NA | NA | TRBV4-1 | CASSQGRGSPSRETQYF
TRBD2 | NA | TRBV6-2/TRBV6-3 | CASSFSLAGGPYEQYF
NA | TRBJ2-1 | TRBV2 | CASTANNYNEQFF
NA | TRBJ1-2 | TRBV4-3 | CASSQDLGAAGYTF
NA | NA | TRBV9 | CASSPIGSLDEQYF